The rows below give T cell receptor beta chains drawn from one sample of a study of blood T cell repertoires in COVID-19. Sequencing used immunoSEQ multiplex PCR; TCRdb keeps in-frame clones, though not all of them. Among about 280,000 clones listed, 89% were seen once. The specimen was peripheral blood. These receptors all stem from a man over 45 with acute or convalescent COVID-19. CDR3s include the opening cysteine and the closing phenylalanine or tryptophan. A D gene is named only where the DNA matches it firmly. Clone size, where shown, is once, few, many, or a class for clones that have expanded.

once	TRBV30	TRBJ2-1	NA	CAWSVRGFTYNEQFF	TGTGCCTGGAGTGTTAGGGGCTTCACCTACAATGAGCAGTTCTTC
NA	TRBV4-1	TRBJ2-7	NA	CASSQVASYEQYF	TGCGCCAGCAGCCAAGTGGCCAGCTACGAGCAGTACTTC
NA	TRBV19	TRBJ1-4	NA	CASSISQASSNEKLFF	TGTGCCAGTAGTATAAGCCAGGCCAGTTCTAATGAAAAACTGTTTTTT
NA	TRBV12-3/TRBV12-4	TRBJ2-7	NA	CASRQAGVAEQYF	TGTGCCAGCAGGCAGGCAGGGGTCGCCGAGCAGTACTTC
NA	TRBV12-3/TRBV12-4	TRBJ1-2	TRBD1	CASRTGGRGYTF	TGTGCCAGCAGGACAGGGGGACGGGGCTACACCTTC
NA	TRBV11-2	TRBJ1-4	NA	CASSLAIGNLEKLFF	TGTGCCAGCAGCTTAGCCATCGGGAATCTTGAAAAACTGTTTTTT
NA	TRBV19	TRBJ2-1	TRBD2	CASTPPSGGGIFNEQFF	TGTGCCAGTACCCCCCCCTCTGGCGGGGGGATTTTCAATGAGCAGTTCTTC
NA	TRBV5-5	TRBJ1-2	NA	CASSRAAFEMGYGYTF	TGTGCCAGCAGCCGAGCGGCGTTCGAGATGGGCTATGGCTACACCTTC
NA	TRBV5-1	TRBJ2-2	TRBD1	CASSSQLQGVAGELFF	TGCGCCAGCAGCTCTCAACTTCAGGGGGTGGCCGGGGAGCTGTTTTTT
NA	TRBV19	TRBJ1-2	NA	CASSHRDLYGYTF	TGTGCCAGTAGCCACAGGGACCTATATGGCTACACCTTC
NA	TRBV27	TRBJ2-5	NA	CATARGLGTQYF	TGTGCCACCGCGCGGGGACTGGGGACCCAGTACTTC
NA	TRBV5-1	TRBJ2-1	NA	CASSFEGSINEQFF	TGCGCCAGCAGCTTTGAGGGTAGTATCAATGAGCAGTTCTTC
NA	TRBV9	TRBJ2-3	TRBD1	CASSVQGVPSTDTQYF	TGTGCCAGCAGCGTTCAGGGGGTCCCTAGCACAGATACGCAGTATTTT
NA	TRBV18	TRBJ1-1	TRBD1	CASSPWDRGRDTEAFF	TGTGCCAGCTCACCATGGGACAGGGGGCGGGACACTGAAGCTTTCTTT
NA	TRBV30	TRBJ2-3	NA	CAGTRLATDTQYF	TGTGCCGGGACGCGGCTAGCCACAGATACGCAGTATTTT
NA	TRBV7-9	TRBJ1-2	NA	CASSSDSYGYTF	TGTGCCAGCAGCTCGGACAGTTATGGCTACACCTTC
NA	TRBV19	TRBJ2-7	NA	CASARGVSVTYEQYF	TGTGCCAGTGCCAGGGGGGTCTCCGTTACATACGAGCAGTACTTC
once	TRBV30	TRBJ2-3	NA	CAWSHGGMTDTQYF	TGTGCCTGGAGTCACGGCGGGATGACAGATACGCAGTATTTT
once	TRBV5-1	TRBJ2-3	NA	CASSPSGQLADTQYF	TGCGCCAGCAGCCCTAGCGGACAGTTGGCAGATACGCAGTATTTT
NA	TRBV12-5	TRBJ2-1	NA	CASGEAFQFF	TGTGCTAGTGGGGAGGCCTTCCAGTTCTTC
NA	TRBV6-5	TRBJ2-7	NA	CASSLPGGSNEQYF	TGTGCCAGCAGCCTACCTGGAGGGTCTAACGAGCAGTACTTC
NA	TRBV5-1	TRBJ1-2	TRBD1	CASRAGTGDPNYGYTF	TGCGCCAGCCGGGCCGGGACAGGGGATCCTAACTATGGCTACACCTTC
NA	TRBV19	TRBJ2-7	NA	CASSMTGAYEQYF	TGTGCCAGTAGTATGACAGGCGCCTACGAGCAGTACTTC
NA	TRBV6-5	TRBJ1-4	TRBD1	CASSYDRGRNEKLFF	TGTGCCAGCAGTTACGACAGGGGACGAAATGAAAAACTGTTTTTT
NA	TRBV30	TRBJ1-5	NA	CAWSVTDINQPQHF	TGTGCCTGGAGTGTCACGGACATTAATCAGCCCCAGCATTTT
NA	TRBV12-5	TRBJ1-3	NA	CASARDFSGNTIYF	TGTGCTAGTGCCAGGGACTTTTCTGGAAACACCATATATTTT
once	TRBV9	TRBJ2-3	TRBD2	CASSVAGGASTDTQYF	TGTGCCAGCAGCGTAGCCGGGGGGGCTAGCACAGATACGCAGTATTTT
NA	TRBV19	TRBJ1-5	NA	CASSRIQHLDGNQPQHF	TGTGCCAGTAGTCGAATACAGCACCTGGATGGCAATCAGCCCCAGCATTTT
NA	TRBV30	TRBJ1-1	TRBD1	CAYHRGDTEAFF	TGTGCCTATCACAGGGGGGACACTGAAGCTTTCTTT
NA	TRBV5-6	TRBJ1-1	NA	CASTLTGGPNTEAFF	TGTGCCAGCACCCTCACGGGGGGCCCGAACACTGAAGCTTTCTTT
NA	TRBV5-1	TRBJ1-1	NA	CASSLYGGDTEAFF	TGCGCCAGCAGCTTGTATGGGGGCGACACTGAAGCTTTCTTT
NA	TRBV7-9	TRBJ2-3	TRBD2	CASSPRTSGSSTDTQYF	TGTGCCAGCAGCCCCCGGACTAGCGGATCTAGCACAGATACGCAGTATTTT
NA	TRBV3-1/TRBV3-2	TRBJ1-1	NA	CASSPGDVWPEAFF	TGTGCCAGCAGCCCAGGGGACGTGTGGCCTGAAGCTTTCTTT
NA	TRBV2	TRBJ1-5	TRBD1	CASTLDRAGQPQHF	TGTGCCAGCACCCTGGACAGGGCAGGGCAGCCCCAGCATTTT
NA	TRBV6-5	TRBJ1-2	NA	CASSYGEVGSLYGYTF	TGTGCCAGCAGTTACGGTGAGGTCGGGAGCCTCTATGGCTACACCTTC
NA	TRBV7-7	TRBJ2-5	TRBD2	CASSLGAGGQETQYF	TGTGCTAGCAGCTTAGGGGCGGGGGGGCAAGAGACCCAGTACTTC
NA	TRBV2	TRBJ1-5	TRBD1	CASSSRQGAQPQHF	TGTGCCAGCAGCTCCAGACAGGGCGCACAGCCCCAGCATTTT
NA	TRBV2	TRBJ1-4	NA	CASSMEEKLFF	TGTGCCAGTTCCATGGAGGAAAAACTGTTTTTT
NA	TRBV7-3	TRBJ1-1	NA	CASSLMGPATEAFF	TGTGCCAGCAGCTTAATGGGCCCCGCCACTGAAGCTTTCTTT
NA	TRBV27	TRBJ2-7	NA	CASSLKQGPHEQYF	TGTGCCAGCAGTTTAAAACAGGGCCCCCACGAGCAGTACTTC
NA	TRBV5-4	TRBJ1-5	NA	CASSSYSGPQHF	TGTGCCAGCAGCTCATATAGTGGGCCCCAGCATTTT
NA	TRBV18	TRBJ1-6	NA	CASSPQGIAYNSPLHF	TGTGCCAGCTCACCGCAGGGTATCGCCTATAATTCACCCCTCCACTTT
NA	TRBV29-1	TRBJ2-7	NA	CSGVRGFEQYF	TGCAGCGGAGTTAGGGGCTTCGAGCAGTACTTC
NA	TRBV6-5	TRBJ2-6	NA	CASSYSGGVGANVLTF	TGTGCCAGCAGTTACTCAGGGGGGGTTGGGGCCAACGTCCTGACTTTC
few	TRBV18	TRBJ2-5	NA	CASSITAQETQYF	TGTGCCAGCTCTATTACAGCACAAGAGACCCAGTACTTC
NA	TRBV5-1	TRBJ2-4	NA	CASRPTGTSRGIQYF	TGCGCCAGCAGGCCGACCGGGACATCTAGGGGCATTCAGTACTTC
once	TRBV10-2	TRBJ2-7	TRBD1	CASRRDRGSYEQYF	TGCGCCAGCAGGCGGGACAGGGGGTCCTACGAGCAGTACTTC
NA	TRBV30	TRBJ2-1	NA	CAWSRGTGSYNEQFF	TGTGCCTGGAGCCGGGGGACGGGCTCCTACAATGAGCAGTTCTTC
NA	TRBV7-8	TRBJ2-5	NA	CASIPFLGETQYF	TGTGCCAGCATCCCCTTTTTGGGCGAGACCCAGTACTTC
NA	TRBV3-1/TRBV3-2	TRBJ2-5	TRBD1	CASSQVFGTGAQETQYF	TGTGCCAGCAGCCAAGTCTTCGGGACAGGGGCCCAAGAGACCCAGTACTTC
NA	TRBV6-1	TRBJ2-2	NA	CASSERTFGTPPGELFF	TGTGCCAGCAGTGAAAGGACCTTCGGGACACCACCCGGGGAGCTGTTTTTT
once	TRBV11-2	TRBJ2-2	NA	CASSLDRSGSTGELFF	TGTGCCAGCAGCTTAGACCGATCGGGGTCGACCGGGGAGCTGTTTTTT
NA	TRBV7-9	TRBJ1-4	NA	CASSLLEGEKLFF	TGTGCCAGCAGTCTTCTGGAGGGGGAAAAACTGTTTTTT
NA	TRBV6-5	TRBJ2-2	NA	CASSYSRESTGELFF	TGTGCCAGCAGTTACTCGAGGGAATCCACCGGGGAGCTGTTTTTT